The rows below give T cell receptor beta chains drawn from one sample of a study of blood T cells in healthy people across ages. TCRdb fed the 5' RACE reads into MiXCR, producing one record per CDR3 protein. The sample consists of approximately 700,000 distinct CDR3 sequences, roughly 32% of them appearing once. The material sequenced was blood. Receptors originate from a woman older than 75 in good health. CDR3s include the opening cysteine and the closing phenylalanine or tryptophan. D genes are given only for firm matches. Only some rows state a clone size, as once, few, many or a class for expanded clones.

>TRBV4-3|many|TRBJ2-7|13|-
CASSQEGQSQQYF
TGCGCCAGCAGCCAAGAAGGACAAAGTCAGCAGTACTTC
>TRBV6-2/TRBV6-3|many|TRBJ1-1|13|-
CASSRGPRTEAFF
TGTGCCAGCAGCAGGGGCCCGAGGACTGAAGCTTTCTTT
>TRBV7-2|-|TRBJ2-1|15|-
CASSLASSVSNEQFF
TGTGCCAGCAGCTTAGCTTCCAGTGTGTCCAATGAGCAGTTCTTC
>TRBV12-3/TRBV12-4|-|TRBJ1-2|13|-
CASSWEFRRGYTF
TGTGCCAGCAGTTGGGAATTTCGACGTGGCTACACCTTC
>TRBV5-5|-|TRBJ2-7|11|-
CASSLYAEQYF
TGTGCCAGCAGCTTGTACGCGGAGCAGTACTTC
>TRBV30|-|TRBJ1-2|15|TRBD1
CAWSVWTGLEYGYTF
TGTGCCTGGAGTGTATGGACAGGACTGGAGTATGGCTACACCTTC
>TRBV29-1|-|TRBJ2-5|13|-
CSGKKGGQETQYF
TGCAGCGGCAAAAAGGGCGGCCAAGAGACCCAGTACTTC
>TRBV7-2|many|TRBJ2-3|15|-
CASSSMGPSTDTQYF
TGTGCCAGCAGCTCGATGGGACCGAGCACAGATACGCAGTATTTT
>TRBV10-3|-|TRBJ2-7|15|-
CAISESRDRSYEQYF
TGTGCCATCAGTGAGTCAAGGGACCGCTCCTACGAGCAGTACTTC
>TRBV6-1|-|TRBJ1-5|18|TRBD1
CASSEATGAAYSNQPQHF
TGTGCCAGCAGTGAGGCGACAGGGGCCGCCTATAGCAATCAGCCCCAGCATTTT
>TRBV20-1|few|TRBJ1-5|16|TRBD1
CSAEGAGQGINQPQHF
TGCAGTGCTGAGGGGGCTGGTCAGGGGATAAATCAGCCCCAGCATTTT
>TRBV20-1|many|TRBJ2-3|14|-
CSARGLLSTDTQYF
TGCAGTGCTAGGGGACTCCTTAGCACAGATACGCAGTATTTT
>TRBV6-5|many|TRBJ1-5|13|TRBD1
CAAREGAGQPQHF
TGTGCCGCCAGGGAGGGGGCAGGACAGCCCCAGCATTTT
>TRBV28|-|TRBJ1-2|13|-
CASRSQGSDGYTF
TGTGCCAGCAGATCCCAGGGATCCGATGGCTACACCTTC
>TRBV20-1|once|TRBJ2-5|14|TRBD1
CSARQDRDQETQYF
TGCAGTGCTAGGCAAGACAGGGACCAAGAGACCCAGTACTTC
>TRBV7-2|-|TRBJ2-7|17|TRBD2
CASSLAPLTSGSYEQYF
TGTGCCAGCAGCTTAGCACCGTTGACTAGCGGGAGTTACGAGCAGTACTTC
>TRBV4-2|many|TRBJ2-3|14|-
CASSQDIRTDTQYF
TGTGCCAGCAGCCAAGATATTCGCACAGATACGCAGTATTTT
>TRBV7-3|many|TRBJ2-1|16|TRBD1
CASSLKSDRGLNEQFF
TGTGCCAGCAGCTTAAAATCGGACAGGGGGCTGAATGAGCAGTTCTTC
>TRBV12-3/TRBV12-4|-|TRBJ2-3|13|-
CASRLVRTDAQYF
TGTGCCAGCAGACTAGTGCGCACAGATGCGCAGTATTTT
>TRBV12-3/TRBV12-4|-|TRBJ2-2|15|-
CASSLRGSNTGELFF
TGTGCCAGCAGCCTCCGGGGGTCGAACACCGGGGAGCTGTTTTTT
>TRBV9|many|TRBJ2-7|15|-
CASSVAGTRSYEQYF
TGTGCCAGCAGCGTAGCGGGGACGCGGTCCTACGAGCAGTACTTC
>TRBV13|-|TRBJ2-1|12|-
CASSRTLNEQFF
TGTGCCAGCAGCCGGACTCTCAATGAGCAGTTCTTC
>TRBV6-1|many|TRBJ2-3|16|-
CASSPQVLTSTDTQYF
TGTGCCAGCAGCCCACAGGTTTTAACAAGCACAGATACGCAGTATTTT
>TRBV20-1|-|TRBJ2-7|15|TRBD2
CSASQVGGLGYEQYF
TGCAGTGCTAGTCAAGTGGGAGGGCTTGGCTACGAGCAGTACTTC
>TRBV20-1|-|TRBJ1-2|14|TRBD1
CSAGTGGTHYGYTF
TGCAGTGCCGGGACAGGGGGAACCCACTATGGCTACACCTTC
>TRBV20-1|-|TRBJ2-1|11|-
CSARWGGEQFF
TGCAGTGCTAGGTGGGGAGGTGAGCAGTTCTTC
>TRBV30|-|TRBJ2-2|13|TRBD1
CAWSGTGTGELFF
TGTGCCTGGAGTGGGACAGGGACCGGGGAGCTGTTTTTT
>TRBV4-2|few|TRBJ1-1|11|-
CASSQEVFAFF
TGTGCCAGCAGCCAAGAAGTTTTCGCTTTCTTT
>TRBV7-3|few|TRBJ2-1|16|TRBD2
CASSPLSGGTYNEQFF
TGTGCCAGCAGCCCGTTGAGCGGGGGGACCTACAATGAGCAGTTCTTC
>TRBV11-2|few|TRBJ2-5|16|TRBD2
CASSVFGGAGRETQYF
TGTGCCAGCAGCGTTTTCGGGGGGGCGGGTAGGGAGACCCAGTACTTC
>TRBV9|few|TRBJ1-2|13|TRBD1
CASSADRDYGYTF
TGTGCCAGCAGCGCGGACAGGGATTATGGCTACACCTTC
>TRBV7-2|many|TRBJ2-7|15|-
CASSSSRAYSYEQYF
TGTGCCAGCAGCTCCTCCAGGGCCTACTCCTACGAGCAGTACTTC
>TRBV18|many|TRBJ2-1|13|-
CASSSLTYNEQFF
TGTGCCAGCTCATCTTTGACGTACAATGAGCAGTTCTTC
>TRBV29-1|many|TRBJ1-2|12|-
CSVVGGGGGYTF
TGCAGCGTTGTCGGTGGTGGCGGTGGCTACACCTTC
>TRBV20-1|-|TRBJ2-5|13|-
CSVRGGAGETQYF
TGCAGTGTGCGTGGGGGGGCCGGGGAGACCCAGTACTTC
>TRBV5-1|-|TRBJ1-3|12|-
CASGEDGNTIYF
TGCGCCAGCGGGGAGGACGGAAACACCATATATTTT
>TRBV11-2|-|TRBJ1-4|16|TRBD1
CASSLPDRGLDEKLFF
TGTGCCAGCAGCTTACCAGACAGGGGGCTCGATGAAAAACTGTTTTTT
>TRBV4-3|-|TRBJ1-6|15|-
CASSQEMTRLGALHF
TGCGCCAGCAGCCAAGAAATGACGCGGCTCGGGGCCCTCCACTTT
>TRBV6-2/TRBV6-3|-|TRBJ1-1|14|TRBD1
CASREGQQNTEAFF
TGTGCCAGCAGGGAGGGACAGCAGAACACTGAAGCTTTCTTT
>TRBV7-2|-|TRBJ2-3|13|-
CASSLGGRYTQYF
TGTGCCAGCAGCTTAGGGGGTCGCTATACGCAGTATTTT
>TRBV29-1|many|TRBJ2-5|14|-
CSGRQRGYQETQYF
TGCAGCGGGAGACAGAGGGGCTACCAAGAGACCCAGTACTTC
>TRBV30|-|TRBJ1-2|14|-
CAWSVRVAEYGYTF
TGTGCCTGGTCCGTAAGGGTGGCTGAATATGGCTACACCTTC
>TRBV7-8|few|TRBJ1-1|15|-
CASSLSGQLNTEAFF
TGTGCCAGCAGCTTATCAGGACAGTTGAACACTGAAGCTTTCTTT
>TRBV20-1|few|TRBJ2-6|16|-
CSASGGLISGANVLTF
TGCAGTGCTAGCGGTGGGTTAATATCTGGGGCCAACGTCCTGACTTTC
>TRBV20-1|many|TRBJ2-3|16|TRBD2
CSARDPWRGDEDTQYF
TGCAGTGCTAGAGATCCCTGGCGGGGGGACGAAGATACGCAGTATTTT
>TRBV27|many|TRBJ1-2|13|-
CASSLSGFGGYTF
TGTGCCAGCAGTTTATCAGGGTTTGGTGGCTACACCTTC
>TRBV7-6|many|TRBJ2-3|13|-
CASSPGLSDTQYF
TGTGCCAGCAGCCCAGGACTTTCCGATACGCAGTATTTT
>TRBV29-1|-|TRBJ2-3|16|-
CSVVGLEAGITDTQYF
TGCAGCGTTGTAGGCCTTGAGGCGGGGATCACAGATACGCAGTATTTT